This passage covers 27 T cell receptor beta chains from one sample sequenced in a study of T cells in narcolepsy. Data came from immunoSEQ multiplex PCR; TCRdb stores just in-frame clones and leaves some out. The sample has about 35,000 clones; about 80% are singletons. Material for sequencing was memory (CD45RA-) CD4+ T cells from blood. These receptors all come from a human donor in good health.

The chain employs TRBV6-1 and TRBJ2-7, with a weak D call TRBD1 (6 bases). Per the germline V gene, CDR1 is MNHNS and CDR2 is SASEGT. This CDR3 comprises 13 residues. The ends were cut back, 5 bases at V and 1 base at J, with 9 bases in the middle. The CDR3 DNA reads TGTGCCAGCAGTCGGACAGAATCCTACGAGCAGTACTTC. Amino acids: CASSRTESYEQYF.

The chain joins TRBV6-1 to TRBJ1-6; D ambiguous. CDR1 and CDR2 (germline): MNHNS, SASEGT. The ends were cut back, 8 bases at V and 5 bases at J, with 16 bases in the middle. The CDR3 is 15 residues long. Here the CDR3 DNA reads TGTGCCAGCCAACCCGTGGCAGCCGATAATTCACCCCTCCACTTT. Translating it yields CASQPVAADNSPLHF.

This chain uses TRBV6-5 with TRBJ2-7; possible D gene TRBD1, 5 bases. Trimming took 7 bases from V and 2 from J, leaving 9 bases between them. Germline CDR1 and CDR2: MNHEY and SVGAGI. The CDR3 loop spans 12 amino acids. CDR3 bases: TGTGCCAGCAAGGACAATCCCTACGAGCAGTACTTC. This gives the protein CASKDNPYEQYF.

This chain connects TRBV6-9 to TRBJ1-5; 7 bases are a match to TRBD1. The V segment lost 4 bases and the J segment 3 bases; nucleotides outside the gene matches: 6. The CDR3 runs 15 residues. Per the germline V gene, CDR1 is MNHGY and CDR2 is SVAAGI. DNA for the CDR3: TGTGCCAGCAGTTCTACAGGGGAGTCCAATCAGCCCCAGCATTTT. This sequence encodes CASSSTGESNQPQHF.

The gene calls are TRBV27 and TRBJ2-2; 7 bases fit TRBD2. Germline V gives CDR1 MNHEY, CDR2 SMNVEV (reference sequence). Trimming at V came to 3 bases and at J to 5 bases, leaving 9 bases not matched to a gene. CDR3 length: 16 residues. The CDR3 spells CASSFRGRIVTGELFF. DNA of the CDR3: TGTGCCAGCAGTTTCCGCGGGAGAATTGTAACCGGGGAGCTGTTTTTT.

V usage is TRBV6-5 and J usage is TRBJ2-1; possibly TRBD1 or TRBD2 for D (5 bases each). This CDR3 has 14 residues. Per germline, CDR1 MNHEY and CDR2 SVGAGI. The ends were cut back, 4 bases at V and 1 base at J, with 8 bases in the middle. CDR3 region: CASSFGGSYNEQFF. In nucleotides, the CDR3 is TGTGCCAGCAGTTTTGGGGGATCCTACAATGAGCAGTTCTTC.

The rearrangement joins TRBV5-4 to TRBJ2-2, with 7 bases that match TRBD1. The CDR3 consists of 14 residues. CDR1 and CDR2 from the germline V gene are SGHNT and YYREEE (reference sequence). V was pared by 0 bases and J by 7 bases, with 3 bases of the junction left unmatched. This chain's CDR3 is CASSLEQGFGELFF. The CDR3 DNA follows: TGTGCCAGCAGCTTGGAACAGGGGTTCGGGGAGCTGTTTTTT.

This clone was picked up one time. The chain combines TRBV11-2 with TRBJ2-2; TRBD2 is a possible D gene (6 bases). V was pared by 0 bases and J by 2 bases, with 13 bases between. The V gene's germline CDR1 is SGHAT and CDR2 FQNNGV. The CDR3 is 17 amino acids. The CDR3 is CASSLDLGLLNTGELFF. In nucleotides, the CDR3 is TGTGCCAGCAGCTTAGATCTGGGACTCCTTAACACCGGGGAGCTGTTTTTT.

This clone was counted only a few times. The rearrangement links TRBV7-2 to TRBJ1-5, with 8 positions matching TRBD1. CDR1 and CDR2 (germline): SGHTA, FQGNSA. There are 15 residues in the CDR3. The V segment lost 6 bases and the J segment 6 bases; nucleotides outside the gene matches: 10. Here the CDR3 DNA reads TGTGCCAGCAGTGTAGGGCAGGGGGCAAGTCAGCCCCAGCATTTT. This encodes CASSVGQGASQPQHF.

This clone has just a few counts. The chain recombines TRBV10-1 with TRBJ2-7; the D is unclear. CDR1 WNHNN and CDR2 SYGVQD come from the germline V gene (reference sequence). CDR3 length: 13 residues. V gave up 3 bases and J gave up 3 bases, with 9 bases separating them. The CDR3 sequence is CASSDSPRYEQYF. DNA for the CDR3: TGCGCCAGCAGTGATTCTCCACGCTACGAGCAGTACTTC.

This rearrangement joins TRBV7-6 to TRBJ2-5; a weak D match, TRBD1 (6 bases). CDR3 length equals 15 residues. Germline lookup yields CDR1 SGHVS and CDR2 FNYEAQ. Between the trimmed V and J ends, which lost 4 bases and 2 bases, there was a span of 14 bases. DNA of the CDR3: TGTGCCAGCAGCTCCCAACCGGGACAACAAGAGACCCAGTACTTC. As protein: CASSSQPGQQETQYF.

In nucleotides, the CDR3 is TGTGCCAGCTCACCACCGGGCCGGGTGGCTGAAGCTTTCTTT. Translated: CASSPPGRVAEAFF. This chain joins TRBV18 and TRBJ1-1, with D unresolved. The CDR3 loop spans 14 amino acids. V gave up 0 bases and J gave up 6 bases, with 11 bases separating them. CDR1 is KGHSH, CDR2 LQKENI, per germline.

The chain joins TRBV7-9 to TRBJ2-1; 7 positions match TRBD1. Germline-derived CDR1 and CDR2 are SEHNR and FQNEAQ (reference sequence). This CDR3 is 15 amino acids long. The V segment lost 4 bases and the J segment 3 bases; nucleotides outside the gene matches: 6. CDR3 DNA sequence: TGTGCCAGCAGCTCTGCCCGGGACAGCTACAATGAGCAGTTCTTC. Encoded protein: CASSSARDSYNEQFF.

V is TRBV29-1 and J is TRBJ1-2; D is unclear. V was trimmed by 4 bases and J by 6 bases, leaving 12 bases between them. The CDR3 totals 12 residues. Germline loops: CDR1 SQVTM, CDR2 ANQGSEA. This CDR3 reads CSVAAGGHGYTF. The CDR3 DNA reads as TGCAGCGTTGCCGCGGGAGGGCATGGCTACACCTTC.

CDR3 loop: CAATRGYSNQPQHF. The CDR3 bases are TGTGCCGCAACCAGGGGTTATAGCAATCAGCCCCAGCATTTT. This chain connects TRBV6-1 to TRBJ1-5; D is possibly TRBD1 (6 bases). V was cut by 11 bases and J by 0 bases, with 14 bases left in between. The CDR3 is 14 residues long. In germline, CDR1 is MNHNS, CDR2 SASEGT.

The chain recombines TRBV7-8 with TRBJ2-5, with D tentatively TRBD2 (6 bases). Per the germline V gene, CDR1 is SGHVS and CDR2 is FQNEAQ. This CDR3 is 12 amino acids long. The V gene lost 7 bases and the J gene lost 5 bases, with 11 bases spanning the gap. The DNA of the CDR3 is TGTGCCAGCATCGGCCGGGGGGAGACCCAGTACTTC. Translating it yields CASIGRGETQYF.

DNA of the CDR3: TGTGCCAGTAGTACAATCGGGGCCTTCAACACCATATATTTT. Amino acid sequence: CASSTIGAFNTIYF. V gene TRBV19 combines with J gene TRBJ1-3; TRBD1 might be the D (5 bases). The length of the CDR3 is 14 residues. Trimming removed 4 bases at V and 7 bases at J, with 14 bases between. From germline, CDR1 is LNHDA and CDR2 SQIVND (reference sequence).

As for this clone: Here the CDR3 omits its conserved ending phenylalanine or tryptophan, so a read error is the likely source. DNA for the CDR3: TGTGCCAGCAGCCCCAGACAGGGCCGGGGCTACACCCTC. It codes for CASSPRQGRGYTL. The chain is built from TRBV11-1 and TRBJ1-2; 7 nucleotides match TRBD1. The CDR3 covers 13 residues. The V and J ends lost 5 bases and 8 bases, in that order; junction bases with no gene match: 8. Germline CDR1 is SGHAT and CDR2 is FQDESV (reference sequence).

The rearrangement uses TRBV5-8 and TRBJ1-2; D is unclear. The CDR3 sequence is 13 residues long. CDR1 SGHTS and CDR2 YDEGEE come from the germline V gene. V shed 5 bases and J shed 5 bases, with 13 bases lying between them. In DNA form, the CDR3 reads TGTGCCAGCAGTGGTCAGAATAGTTATGGCTACACCTTC. Its protein product is CASSGQNSYGYTF.

The chain employs TRBV19 and TRBJ1-1, with no clear D. CDR1 and CDR2 (germline): LNHDA, SQIVND (reference sequence). V was cut by 7 bases and J by 0 bases, with 9 bases left in between. CDR3 length equals 13 residues. CDR3 in amino acids: CASTGYMNTEAFF. For the CDR3, the DNA is TGTGCCAGTACTGGGTACATGAACACTGAAGCTTTCTTT. Together with reference TRBV19 and TRBJ1-1, the CDR3 gives the full variable domain: DGGITQSPKYLFRKEGQNVTLSCEQNLNHDAMYWYRQDPGQGLRLIYYSQIVNDFQKGDIAEGYSVSREKKESFPLTVTSAQKNPTAFYLCASTGYMNTEAFFGQGTRLTVV.

The table lists this clone with a count of one. V usage is TRBV9 and J usage is TRBJ1-6, with no clear D. CDR1 and CDR2 from the germline V gene are SGDLS and YYNGEE. V was shortened by 0 bases and J by 8 bases, with 12 bases between the two germline ends. The CDR3 has 15 residues. The CDR3 DNA is TGTGCCAGCAGCGTAGGGGCGGAGGTCCATTCACCCCTCCACTTT. Translating it yields CASSVGAEVHSPLHF.

Notes on this clone: Distinct nucleotide sequences in the sample also encode this CDR3. J is TRBJ1-6 and V is TRBV7-9; the D gene is possibly TRBD1 (5 bases). The germline CDR1 and CDR2 sequences are SEHNR and FQNEAQ (reference sequence). V shed 5 bases and J shed 7 bases, with 15 bases lying between them. There are 15 residues in the CDR3. Written as DNA, the CDR3 is TGTGCCAGCAGCCTCACCGGGACGGAAAATTCACCCCTCCACTTT. It encodes CASSLTGTENSPLHF.

The rearrangement links TRBV19 to TRBJ2-1, with 9 nucleotides matching TRBD2. J gave up 1 base and V 4 bases, and 2 bases lay outside the gene matches. Germline CDR1 LNHDA, CDR2 SQIVND (reference sequence). The CDR3 consists of 15 residues. CDR3 bases: TGTGCCAGTAGTAGGCTAGCGGGATCCTACAATGAGCAGTTCTTC. Translating it yields CASSRLAGSYNEQFF.

This clone appeared a single time. The chain has TRBV5-1 and TRBJ1-2; maybe TRBD1 (5 bases). The CDR3 consists of 15 residues. The V gene's germline CDR1 is SGHRS and CDR2 YFSETQ. The ends were cut back, 0 bases at V and 0 bases at J, with 9 bases in the middle. This chain's CDR3 is CASSLARETNYGYTF. The CDR3 coding sequence is TGCGCCAGCAGCTTGGCCAGGGAAACTAACTATGGCTACACCTTC.

This clone has more than one count but fewer than ten. The CDR3 here is CASSSIAGQGMSYEQYF. Written as DNA, the CDR3 is TGTGCCAGCAGCTCCATTGCCGGACAGGGGATGTCCTACGAGCAGTACTTC. V gene TRBV7-2 combines with J gene TRBJ2-7, with 9 bases matching TRBD1. CDR3 size: 17 residues. The V and J ends lost 4 bases and 1 base, in that order; junction bases with no gene match: 11. The V gene's germline CDR1 is SGHTA and CDR2 FQGNSA.

There are a few counts of this clone. The junction differs from germline at one of its ends, possibly a read error. The chain is built from TRBV7-9 and TRBJ1-5; TRBD1 is a possible D gene (6 bases). The V gene's germline CDR1 is SEHNR and CDR2 FQNEAQ (reference sequence). The CDR3 length is 13 residues. The CDR3 reads CASSLGERGASTF. The CDR3 DNA reads as TGTGCCAGCAGCTTAGGGGAGCGGGGGGCGAGTACATTT.

The J gene is TRBJ1-2, the V gene TRBV20-1; D remains ambiguous. The CDR3 is 10 amino acids. The germline gives CDR1 DFQATT, CDR2 SNEGSKA (reference sequence). V was shortened by 3 bases and J by 6 bases, with 5 bases between the two germline ends. DNA for the CDR3: TGCAGTGCTAGGGGAGATGGCTACACCTTC. Its translation is CSARGDGYTF.